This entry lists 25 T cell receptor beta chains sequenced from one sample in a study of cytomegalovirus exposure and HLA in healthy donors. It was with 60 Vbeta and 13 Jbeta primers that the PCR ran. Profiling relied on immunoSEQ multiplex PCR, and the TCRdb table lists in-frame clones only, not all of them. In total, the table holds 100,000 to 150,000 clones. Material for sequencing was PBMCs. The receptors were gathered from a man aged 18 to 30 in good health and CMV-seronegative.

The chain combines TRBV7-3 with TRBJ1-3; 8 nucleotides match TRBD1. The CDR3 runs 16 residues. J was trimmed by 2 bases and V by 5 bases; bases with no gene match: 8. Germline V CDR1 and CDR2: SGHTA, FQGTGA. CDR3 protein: CASSPDREVAGNTIYF. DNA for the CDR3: TGTGCCAGCAGCCCGGACAGGGAGGTTGCTGGAAACACCATATATTTT.

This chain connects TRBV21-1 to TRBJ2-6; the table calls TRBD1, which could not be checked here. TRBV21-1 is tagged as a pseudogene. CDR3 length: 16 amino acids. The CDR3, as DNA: TGTGCCAGCAGCGCGGACAGGGTGGCTGGGGCCAACGTCCTGACTTTC. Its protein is CASSADRVAGANVLTF.

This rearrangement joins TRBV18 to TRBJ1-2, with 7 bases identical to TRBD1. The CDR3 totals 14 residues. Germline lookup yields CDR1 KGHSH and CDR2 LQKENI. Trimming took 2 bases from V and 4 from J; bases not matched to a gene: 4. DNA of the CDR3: TGTGCCAGCTCACCAAAGGGACAGACCTATGGCTACACCTTC. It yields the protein CASSPKGQTYGYTF.

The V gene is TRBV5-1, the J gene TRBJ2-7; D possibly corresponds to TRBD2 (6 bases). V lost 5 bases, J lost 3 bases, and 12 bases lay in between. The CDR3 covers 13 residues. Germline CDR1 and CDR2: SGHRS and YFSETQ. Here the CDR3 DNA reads TGCGCCAGCAGTATGGAGGGTGTCTACGAGCAGTACTTC. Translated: CASSMEGVYEQYF.

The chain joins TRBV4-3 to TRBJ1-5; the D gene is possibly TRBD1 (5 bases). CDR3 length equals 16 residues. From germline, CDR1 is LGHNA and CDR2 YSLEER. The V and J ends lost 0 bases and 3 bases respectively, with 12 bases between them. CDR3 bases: TGCGCCAGCAGCCAAGATCGACAGTTAGTCAATCAGCCCCAGCATTTT. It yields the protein CASSQDRQLVNQPQHF.

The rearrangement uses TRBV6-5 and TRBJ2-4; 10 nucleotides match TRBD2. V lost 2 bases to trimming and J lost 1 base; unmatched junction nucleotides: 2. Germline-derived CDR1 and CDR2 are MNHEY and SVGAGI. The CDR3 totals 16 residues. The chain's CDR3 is CASSYQGLAAKNIQYF. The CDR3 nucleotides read TGTGCCAGCAGTTACCAGGGACTAGCGGCCAAAAACATTCAGTACTTC.

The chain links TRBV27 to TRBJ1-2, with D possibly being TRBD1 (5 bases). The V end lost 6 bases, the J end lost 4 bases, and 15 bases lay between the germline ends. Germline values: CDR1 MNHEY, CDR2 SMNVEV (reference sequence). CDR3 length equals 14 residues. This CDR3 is CASSRAGNPYGYTF. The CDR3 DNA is TGTGCCAGCAGCAGGGCAGGGAACCCCTATGGCTACACCTTC.

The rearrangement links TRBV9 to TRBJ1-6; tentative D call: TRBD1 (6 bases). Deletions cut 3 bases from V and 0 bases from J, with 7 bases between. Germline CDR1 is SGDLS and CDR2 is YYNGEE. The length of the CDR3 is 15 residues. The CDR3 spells CASSEQGSYNSPLHF. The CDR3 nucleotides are TGTGCCAGCAGCGAACAGGGCTCCTATAATTCACCCCTCCACTTT.

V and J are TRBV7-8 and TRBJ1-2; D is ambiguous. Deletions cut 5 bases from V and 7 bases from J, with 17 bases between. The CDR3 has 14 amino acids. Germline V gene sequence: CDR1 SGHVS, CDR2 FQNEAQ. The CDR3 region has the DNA TGTGCCAGCAGCCTGTATACAGTTTCCCCTGGCTACACCTTC. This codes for CASSLYTVSPGYTF.

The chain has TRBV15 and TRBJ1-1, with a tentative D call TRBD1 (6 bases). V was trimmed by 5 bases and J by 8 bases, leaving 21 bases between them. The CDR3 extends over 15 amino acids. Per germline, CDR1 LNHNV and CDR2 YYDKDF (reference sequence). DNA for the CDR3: TGTGCCACCAGCCGGCAAGGGTCCCAGGGGTCCGAAGCTTTCTTT. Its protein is CATSRQGSQGSEAFF.

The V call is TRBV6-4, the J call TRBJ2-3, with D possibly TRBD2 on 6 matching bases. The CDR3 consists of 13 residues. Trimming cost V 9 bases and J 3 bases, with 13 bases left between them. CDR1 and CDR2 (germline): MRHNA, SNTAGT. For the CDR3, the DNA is TGTGCCAGTTTGACTAGTGCAACAGATACGCAGTATTTT. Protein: CASLTSATDTQYF.

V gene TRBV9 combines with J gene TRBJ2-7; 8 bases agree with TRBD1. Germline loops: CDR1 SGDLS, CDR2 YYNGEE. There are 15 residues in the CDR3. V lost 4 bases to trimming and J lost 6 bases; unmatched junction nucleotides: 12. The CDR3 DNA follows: TGTGCCAGCAGCCCCAGACAGGGGAGAACCTCCGAGCAGTACTTC. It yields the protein CASSPRQGRTSEQYF.

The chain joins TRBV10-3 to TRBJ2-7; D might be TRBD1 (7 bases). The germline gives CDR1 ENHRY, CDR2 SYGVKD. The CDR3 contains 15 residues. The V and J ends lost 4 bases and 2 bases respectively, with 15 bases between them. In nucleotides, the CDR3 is TGTGCCATCAGTGTGTGGCGGGACAGAACCTACGAGCAGTACTTC. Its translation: CAISVWRDRTYEQYF.

The CDR3 coding sequence is TGCGCCAGCAGCTCCGAGCGGGGTGATGAGCAGTTCTTC. Residues: CASSSERGDEQFF. The V call is TRBV5-1, the J call TRBJ2-1, with 7 positions matching TRBD2. Losses at the gene ends were 3 bases for V and 8 bases for J; bases not matched to a gene: 5. This CDR3 comprises 13 residues. From germline, CDR1 is SGHRS and CDR2 YFSETQ.

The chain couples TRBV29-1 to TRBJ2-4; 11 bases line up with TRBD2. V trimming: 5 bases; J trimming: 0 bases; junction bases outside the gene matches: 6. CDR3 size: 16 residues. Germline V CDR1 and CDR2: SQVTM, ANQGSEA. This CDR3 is CSVRLAGHLAKNIQYF. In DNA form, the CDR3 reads TGCAGCGTTAGACTAGCGGGGCACTTAGCCAAAAACATTCAGTACTTC.

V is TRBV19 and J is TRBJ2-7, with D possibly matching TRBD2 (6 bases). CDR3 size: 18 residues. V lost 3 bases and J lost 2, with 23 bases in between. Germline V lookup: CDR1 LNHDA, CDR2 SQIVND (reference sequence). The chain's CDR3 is CASSISGRTHLKPYEQYF. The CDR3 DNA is TGTGCCAGTAGTATTTCGGGGAGGACCCACCTAAAACCCTACGAGCAGTACTTC.

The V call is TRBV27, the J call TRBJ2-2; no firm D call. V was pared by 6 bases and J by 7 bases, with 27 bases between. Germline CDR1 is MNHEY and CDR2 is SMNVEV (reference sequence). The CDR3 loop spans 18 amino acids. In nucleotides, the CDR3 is TGTGCCAGCAGCCCCATCCCTCCCCGGAGAGTCCGCATCGGGGAGCTGTTTTTT. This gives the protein CASSPIPPRRVRIGELFF.

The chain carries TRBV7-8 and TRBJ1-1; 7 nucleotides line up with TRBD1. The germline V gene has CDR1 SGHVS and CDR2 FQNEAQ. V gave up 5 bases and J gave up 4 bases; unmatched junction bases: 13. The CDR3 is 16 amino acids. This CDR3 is CASSPPAQGWGTEAFF. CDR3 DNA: TGTGCCAGCAGCCCCCCGGCACAGGGGTGGGGCACTGAAGCTTTCTTT. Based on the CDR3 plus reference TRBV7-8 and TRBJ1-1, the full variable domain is GAGVSQSPRYKVAKRGQDVALRCDPISGHVSLFWYQQALGQGPEFLTYFQNEAQLDKSGLPSDRFFAERPEGSVSTLKIQRTQQEDSAVYLCASSPPAQGWGTEAFFGQGTRLTVV.

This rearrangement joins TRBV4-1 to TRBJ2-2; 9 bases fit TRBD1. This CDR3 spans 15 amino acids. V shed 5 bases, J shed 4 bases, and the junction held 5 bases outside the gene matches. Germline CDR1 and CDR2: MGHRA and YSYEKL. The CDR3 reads CASSGDRAGTGELFF. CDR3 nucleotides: TGCGCCAGCAGCGGGGACAGGGCGGGCACCGGGGAGCTGTTTTTT.

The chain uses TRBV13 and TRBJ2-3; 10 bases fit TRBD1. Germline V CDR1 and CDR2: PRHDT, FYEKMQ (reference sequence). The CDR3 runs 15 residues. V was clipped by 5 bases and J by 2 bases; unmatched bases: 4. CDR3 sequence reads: CASSRGQGYTDTQYF. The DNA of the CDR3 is TGTGCCAGCAGCCGGGGACAGGGGTACACAGATACGCAGTATTTT.

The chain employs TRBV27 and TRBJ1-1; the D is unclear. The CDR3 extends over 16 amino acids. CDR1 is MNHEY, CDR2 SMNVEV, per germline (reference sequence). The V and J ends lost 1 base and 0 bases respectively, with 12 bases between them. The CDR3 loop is CASSLWATYVNTEAFF. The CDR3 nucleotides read TGTGCCAGCAGTTTATGGGCGACGTACGTGAACACTGAAGCTTTCTTT.

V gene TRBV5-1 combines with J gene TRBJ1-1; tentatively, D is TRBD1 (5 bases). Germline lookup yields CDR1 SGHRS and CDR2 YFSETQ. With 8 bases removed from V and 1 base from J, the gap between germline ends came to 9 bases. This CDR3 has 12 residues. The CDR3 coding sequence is TGCGCCAGTTCAGGACAGAACACTGAAGCTTTCTTT. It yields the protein CASSGQNTEAFF. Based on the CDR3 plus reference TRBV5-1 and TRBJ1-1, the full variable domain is KAGVTQTPRYLIKTRGQQVTLSCSPISGHRSVSWYQQTPGQGLQFLFEYFSETQRNKGNFPGRFSGRQFSNSRSEMNVSTLELGDSALYLCASSGQNTEAFFGQGTRLTVV.

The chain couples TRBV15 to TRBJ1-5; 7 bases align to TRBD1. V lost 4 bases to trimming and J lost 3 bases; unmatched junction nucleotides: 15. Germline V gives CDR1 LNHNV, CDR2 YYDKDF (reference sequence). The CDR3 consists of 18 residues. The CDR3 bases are TGTGCCACCAGCATCGGGGTTCGAAACAGGGGCCACAATCAGCCCCAGCATTTT. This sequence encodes CATSIGVRNRGHNQPQHF.

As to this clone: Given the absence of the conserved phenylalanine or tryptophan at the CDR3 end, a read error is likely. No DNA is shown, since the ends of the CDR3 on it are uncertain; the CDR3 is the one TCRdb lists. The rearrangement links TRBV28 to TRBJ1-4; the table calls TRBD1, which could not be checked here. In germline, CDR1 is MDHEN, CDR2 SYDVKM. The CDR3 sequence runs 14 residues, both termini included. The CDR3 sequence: CASSPPGTTTPALS.

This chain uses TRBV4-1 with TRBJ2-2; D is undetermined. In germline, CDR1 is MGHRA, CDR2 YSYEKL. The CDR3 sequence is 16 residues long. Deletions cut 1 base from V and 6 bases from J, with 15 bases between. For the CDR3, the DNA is TGCGCCAGCAGCCAAGGCGTCACAGTAAGACCCGGGGAGCTGTTTTTT. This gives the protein CASSQGVTVRPGELFF.